Each of the 10 T cell receptor beta chains below was sequenced from the same sample in a study of human T cells and chemical hapten exposure. A single record per CDR3 protein comes from TCRdb applying MiXCR to the RACE reads. The table lists under 40,000 distinct CDR3 sequences, around 12% of them singletons, with about 2.1% in the top ten. The time point denotes: pre-sensitization, week 0. As for treatment: therapeutic diphenylcyclopropenone sensitization with weekly scalp DPC. Unfractionated whole blood yielded total RNA. Material: whole blood, obtained in connection with sensitization to the hapten diphenylcyclopropenone (DPC). These receptors originate from a woman between 40 and 50 years old with alopecia areata. Some clones in this sample may be carry-over from other donors' samples.

This clonotype has just a few counts. CDR3 sequence reads: CASSQDKRNIQYF. The CDR3 DNA reads TGCGCCAGCAGCCAAGATAAACGAAACATTCAGTACTTC. The chain has TRBV4-3 and TRBJ2-4; D not resolved. CDR3 size: 13 residues. The germline V gene encodes CDR1 LGHNA and CDR2 YSLEER. V was shortened by 0 bases and J by 6 bases, with 6 bases between the two germline ends.

This clonotype appeared many times. This chain links TRBV28 with TRBJ2-3; D may be TRBD1 (6 bases). Trimming left V 6 bases short and J 4 bases short, with 8 bases between. CDR1 and CDR2 from the germline V gene are MDHEN and SYDVKM. CDR3 length equals 12 residues. Here the CDR3 reads CASRTGSDTQYF. Here the CDR3 DNA reads TGTGCCAGCAGGACAGGTTCAGATACGCAGTATTTT.

In its sample, this clonotype was seen a few times. V gene TRBV29-1 combines with J gene TRBJ2-1, with TRBD2 identical over 7 bases. Germline loops: CDR1 SQVTM, CDR2 ANQGSEA. V dropped 4 bases and J dropped 9; count of bases not matched to a gene: 12. The CDR3 is 14 residues long. The CDR3 reads CSVVEAGVLGEQFF. CDR3 bases: TGCAGCGTTGTGGAGGCGGGAGTTCTGGGTGAGCAGTTCTTC.

The chain links TRBV28 to TRBJ2-2; 7 bases map to TRBD2. The junction had 4 bases not matched to a gene; V was cut back by 7 bases and J by 5 bases. The CDR3 extends over 13 amino acids. Germline assignment: CDR1 MDHEN and CDR2 SYDVKM. The CDR3 DNA follows: TGTGCCAGCATGAGTAGCGGGACCGGGGAGCTGTTTTTT. It translates to CASMSSGTGELFF.

This clonotype was recorded many times. The CDR3 reads CSARADRGSYEQYF. Here the CDR3 DNA reads TGCAGTGCTAGAGCGGACAGGGGCTCCTACGAGCAGTACTTC. The J gene is TRBJ2-7, the V gene TRBV20-1; 9 nucleotides match TRBD1. J gave up 0 bases and V 1 base, and 1 base lay outside the gene matches. This CDR3 has 14 residues. Germline V lookup: CDR1 DFQATT, CDR2 SNEGSKA (reference sequence).

This clonotype was recorded at least ten times. This chain uses TRBV28 with TRBJ1-4; D gene unclear. The CDR3 contains 16 residues. The germline V gene encodes CDR1 MDHEN and CDR2 SYDVKM. Deletions cut 5 bases from V and 4 bases from J, with 17 bases between. CDR3 nucleotides: TGTGCCAGCAGTAGATTGAGTCCAGGCTTTAATGAAAAACTGTTTTTT. Translation gives CASSRLSPGFNEKLFF.

This clonotype came up a few times. The chain employs TRBV29-1 and TRBJ2-7; D assignment may be TRBD1 or TRBD2 (6 bases each). This CDR3 region has 12 residues. From germline, CDR1 is SQVTM and CDR2 ANQGSEA. Trimming took 7 bases from V and 2 from J, leaving 12 bases between them. CDR3 nucleotide sequence: TGCAGCGCCCGCGGGGACACCTACGAGCAGTACTTC. Encoded protein: CSARGDTYEQYF.

This clonotype was seen ten or more times. This chain uses TRBV29-1 with TRBJ2-2, with D possibly being TRBD1 (6 bases). The CDR3 sequence is 14 residues long. V lost 2 bases to trimming and J lost 2 bases, with 9 bases between them. Germline loops: CDR1 SQVTM, CDR2 ANQGSEA. The CDR3 is CSVERGSNTGELFF. For the CDR3, the DNA is TGCAGCGTTGAAAGGGGGAGTAACACCGGGGAGCTGTTTTTT.

The sample holds many counts of this clonotype. V and J are TRBV11-3 and TRBJ2-3; 8 bases map to TRBD2. CDR3 length equals 16 residues. CDR1 and CDR2 from the germline V gene are SGHNT and YENEEA. With V trimmed by 3 bases and J by 2 bases, 7 bases remained unmatched. CDR3 DNA sequence: TGTGCCAGCAGCTTGAGTTTAGCGGGGACCACAGATACGCAGTATTTT. Translation gives CASSLSLAGTTDTQYF.

This clonotype was seen repeatedly, ten times or more. The rearrangement uses TRBV7-2 and TRBJ2-3; TRBD2 is a possible D gene (6 bases). Germline loops: CDR1 SGHTA, CDR2 FQGNSA. V was shortened by 5 bases and J by 3 bases, with 12 bases between the two germline ends. The CDR3 has 14 residues. The CDR3 protein is CASSPGLQTDTQYF. As DNA, the CDR3 is TGTGCCAGCAGCCCGGGACTGCAAACAGATACGCAGTATTTT.